Here is one T cell receptor beta chain with its context. What it binds is not known. This entry comes from a study of T cell repertoires in ileal Crohn's disease. Across the whole study: M6 samples are neoterminal ileum biopsies from postoperative colonoscopy.

Generated by immunoSEQ multiplex PCR, the TCRdb table keeps only in-frame clones and is missing some. The data show fewer than 15,000 clones, over 70% seen once. V lost 5 bases to trimming and J lost 1 base, with 3 bases between them. Germline loops: CDR1 MNHEY, CDR2 SVGAGI. The CDR3 has 11 residues. Noted time point: neoterminal ileum biopsy at postoperative endoscopy, about 6 months after surgery. Study-level points and caveats: Active smokers at surgery had more clonal expansions than non-smokers. Every patient over 26.8% clonality showed endoscopic recurrence. Compared with CD4 T cells, sorted CD8 cells carried more expanded clones.

Source material: ileal tissue. The receptor comes from an adult with Crohn's disease. The chain employs TRBV6-5 and TRBJ2-7; D remains ambiguous. The DNA of the CDR3 is TGTGCCAGCAGTGATTCCTACGAGCAGTACTTC. Translating gives CASSDSYEQYF.